This TCR beta chain was retrieved from a study of identical twins (dated by TCRdb to about 2016). For the study in its entirety: To test whether fetal clonotypes persist, the study used deep sequencing on TCR alpha and beta repertoires from monozygotic twins, unrelated adults of various ages, and cord blood. Replicate twin experiments were performed at different times using different library preparation protocols to rule out contamination.

This clonotype was counted a few times. Its specific antigen is unknown. No base quality information exists; no much larger clone differs at one position. The library relied on 5' RACE. The sample was run on an Illumina HiSeq 2000. A universal primer binding site was added through template switching, and the final cDNA carried a unique molecular identifier so that TCR cDNA molecules could be counted accurately. Specific primers in the conserved constant-segment region were used to synthesize first-strand cDNA for TCR alpha and beta chains. To control for contamination, each cDNA library was double barcoded with a SMART-Mk sample barcode plus Illumina barcodes. Two successive PCR steps introduced TruSeq adapter sequences along with Illumina sample barcodes. The Illumina HiSeq platform was used with custom primers to sequence TCR alpha and beta cDNA libraries. The original pipeline was this. Raw reads were processed with MiGEC to extract unique molecular identifiers, and MiXCR was used to determine CDR3 positions. For each individual, recombination models were inferred using an EM algorithm with the repgenHMM and IGoR tools. The tcR package in R was used for shared clonotype analysis, with sharing normalized by the product of cloneset sizes. To study raw recombination without the effects of thymic and clonal selection, out-of-frame nonproductive sequences were analyzed. TCRdb's own reprocessing of the public reads used fastp at Q25 and MiXCR and kept productive beta chains. Identical CDR3 protein sequences are pooled into one entry, listed with their most common genes and DNA. TCRdb, not the original authors, processed these V and J calls. This sample is represented by 520,000 or so distinct CDR3 sequences; under 25% of them were singletons. The ten largest make up around 1% of the sample.

Only healthy Caucasian donors were included. Three pairs of female monozygotic twins, all aged roughly 18 to 29 years, were included in the twin cohort. Positive isolation kits from Invitrogen were used to isolate the CD4+ and CD8+ T cell populations. The CDR3 numbers 16 residues from cysteine through phenylalanine. Here the CDR3 DNA is all that survives: 48 bases in frame from base 1. V is reduced by 2 bases and J by 4 bases, leaving a spacing of 15 bases between them. Study-wide conclusions, independent of this receptor: Because the same donors could not be followed over many years, the conclusions relied on cross-sectional statistical analysis. Out-of-frame TCR alpha sharing in monozygotic twins was systematically underestimated by recombination models, whereas sharing between unrelated individuals was in agreement with the recombination models. Compared with coincidental sharing between unrelated individuals, an excess of low generation-probability sequences was observed among out-of-frame TCR alpha sequences shared between twins. The excess sharing between twins in beta out-of-frame sequences was weaker because fewer shared sequences reduced the signal-to-noise ratio. Fewer insertions were carried by abundant cord blood beta clonotypes, a similar but weaker trend appeared in young adult naive repertoires, and no such trend appeared in memory repertoires. Invariant T cells such as MAIT and iNKT could partly confound zero-insertion analyses, although diverse VJ usage argued against such confounding for most clonotypes.

The same data also contributed to another study, on T cells expressing NK-cell markers. Taken from the second paper: About 8 donors provided sorted CD3+CD56+NKG2C+, CD3+CD56+NKG2C- and CD3+CD56-NKG2C+ T-cell subsets, whose TCR beta-chain repertoires were profiled. Among the eight sequenced donors, seven were HCMV-seropositive and one was HCMV-seronegative. To restrict sorting to alphabetaTCR-expressing T cells, an anti-gammadeltaTCR antibody was added in several experiments. In a handful of donors, the dominant CD3+CD56+NKG2C+ clonotypes ranked among the top 10 CD8+ clonotypes, making up 1.0-7.0% of CD8+ T cells. Those dominant clonotypes were again the most abundant among CD3+CD56-NKG2C+ cells in a handful of donors, at roughly 25-60.1%. It remained unclear whether the expanded NKG2C-expressing T cell clones were specific for HCMV antigens. The eight sequenced donors were randomly selected healthy volunteers, three men and five women. A commercial ELISA kit detecting HCMV-specific IgG in serum was used to determine HCMV serostatus. MIGEC handled demultiplexing of the reads and grouping by UMI, while MiTCR was used to assemble and quantify clonotypes. Only TCR cDNA sequences supported by at least two reads were kept to exclude erroneous sequences. The tcR package was used for downstream repertoire analysis, and clonotypes were matched across fractions by CDR3 nucleotide sequence plus V segment. VDJmatch was used to annotate antigen specificity against VDJdb, with one amino acid substitution in CDR3 allowed.

The V and J genes are TRBV12-3 or TRBV12-4 and TRBJ1-3; the D region possibly corresponds to TRBD1 (6 bases align). The receptor was derived from a woman aged 18-30 years in good health. Source material: CD4+ T cells sorted from blood. The CDR3 protein: CASSLTSQGTGNTIYF. The DNA sequence is as follows: TGTGCCAGCAGTTTAACTTCACAGGGCACGGGAAACACCATATATTTT.